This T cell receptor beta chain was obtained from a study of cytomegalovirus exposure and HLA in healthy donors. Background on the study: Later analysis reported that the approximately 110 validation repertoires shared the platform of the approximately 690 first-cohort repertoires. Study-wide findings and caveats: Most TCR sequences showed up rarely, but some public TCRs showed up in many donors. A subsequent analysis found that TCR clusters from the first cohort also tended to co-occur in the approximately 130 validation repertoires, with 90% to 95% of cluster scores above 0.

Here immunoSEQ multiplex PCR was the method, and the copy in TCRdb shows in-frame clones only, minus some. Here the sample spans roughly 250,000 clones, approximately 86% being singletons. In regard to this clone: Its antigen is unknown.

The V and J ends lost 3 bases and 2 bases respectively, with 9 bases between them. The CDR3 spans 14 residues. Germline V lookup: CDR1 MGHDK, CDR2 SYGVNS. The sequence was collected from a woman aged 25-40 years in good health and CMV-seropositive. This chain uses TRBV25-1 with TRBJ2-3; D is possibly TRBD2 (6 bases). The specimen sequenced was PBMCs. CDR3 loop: CASSDSGDTDTQYF. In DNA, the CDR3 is TGTGCCAGCAGTGATAGCGGCGACACAGATACGCAGTATTTT.